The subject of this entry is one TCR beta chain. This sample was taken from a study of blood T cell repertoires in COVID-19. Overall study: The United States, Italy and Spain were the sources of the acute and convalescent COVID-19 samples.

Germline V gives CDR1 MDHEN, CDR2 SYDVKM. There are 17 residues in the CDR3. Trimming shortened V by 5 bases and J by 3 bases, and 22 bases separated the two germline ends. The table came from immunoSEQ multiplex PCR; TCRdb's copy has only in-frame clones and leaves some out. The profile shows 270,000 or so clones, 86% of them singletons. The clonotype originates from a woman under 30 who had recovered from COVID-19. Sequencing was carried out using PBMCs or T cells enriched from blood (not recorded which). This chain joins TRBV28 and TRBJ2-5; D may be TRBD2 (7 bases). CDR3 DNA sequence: TGTGCCAGCAGTAAAGGGGGGGCGACTCGGCCTGAAGAGACCCAGTACTTC. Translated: CASSKGGATRPEETQYF. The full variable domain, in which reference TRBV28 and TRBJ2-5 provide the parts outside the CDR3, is DVKVTQSSRYLVKRTGEKVFLECVQDMDHENMFWYRQDPGLGLRLIYFSYDVKMKEKGDIPEGYSVSREKKERFSLILESASTNQTSMYLCASSKGGATRPEETQYFGPGTRLLVL.